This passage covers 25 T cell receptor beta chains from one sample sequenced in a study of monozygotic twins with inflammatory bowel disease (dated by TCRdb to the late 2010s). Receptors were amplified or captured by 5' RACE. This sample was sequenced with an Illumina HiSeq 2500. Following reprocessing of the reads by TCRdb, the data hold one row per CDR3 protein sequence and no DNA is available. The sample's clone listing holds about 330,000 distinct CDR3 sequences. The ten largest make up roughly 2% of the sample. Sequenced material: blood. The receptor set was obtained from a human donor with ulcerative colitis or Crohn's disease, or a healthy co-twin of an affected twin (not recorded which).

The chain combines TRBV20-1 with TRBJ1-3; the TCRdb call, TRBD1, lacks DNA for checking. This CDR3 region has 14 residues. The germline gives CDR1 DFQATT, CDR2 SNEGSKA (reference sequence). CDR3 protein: CSASNRRAGNTIYF.

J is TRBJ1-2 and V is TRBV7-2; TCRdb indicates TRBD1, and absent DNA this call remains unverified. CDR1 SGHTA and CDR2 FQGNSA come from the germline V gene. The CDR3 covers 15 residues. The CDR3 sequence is CASSLRQGGPYGYTF.

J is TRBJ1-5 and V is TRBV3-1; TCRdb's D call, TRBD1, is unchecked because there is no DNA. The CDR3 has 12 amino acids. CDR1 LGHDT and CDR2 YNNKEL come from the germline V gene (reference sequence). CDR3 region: CASSRDNQPQHF.

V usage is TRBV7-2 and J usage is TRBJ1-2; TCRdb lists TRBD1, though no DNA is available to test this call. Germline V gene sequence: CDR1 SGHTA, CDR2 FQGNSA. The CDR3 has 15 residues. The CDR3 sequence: CASSASFQGADGYTF.

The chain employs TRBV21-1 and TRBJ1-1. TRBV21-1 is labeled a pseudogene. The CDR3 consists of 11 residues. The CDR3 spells CARGQHTEAFF.

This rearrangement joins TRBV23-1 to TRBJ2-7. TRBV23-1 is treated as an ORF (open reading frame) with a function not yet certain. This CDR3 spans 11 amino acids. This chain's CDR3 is CAPLPSYEQYF.

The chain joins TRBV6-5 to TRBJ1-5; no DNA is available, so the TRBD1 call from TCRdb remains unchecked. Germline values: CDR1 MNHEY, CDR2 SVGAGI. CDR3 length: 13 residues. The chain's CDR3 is CASRGTVYQPQHF.

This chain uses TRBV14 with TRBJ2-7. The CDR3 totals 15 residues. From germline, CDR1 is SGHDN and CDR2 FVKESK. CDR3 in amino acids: CASSQIQEVSYEQYF.

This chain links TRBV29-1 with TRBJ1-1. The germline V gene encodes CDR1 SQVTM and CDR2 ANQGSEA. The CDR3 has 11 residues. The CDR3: CSVGQGGSAFF.

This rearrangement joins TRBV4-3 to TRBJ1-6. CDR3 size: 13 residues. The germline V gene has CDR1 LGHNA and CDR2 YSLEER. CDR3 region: CASSQDRSSPLHF.

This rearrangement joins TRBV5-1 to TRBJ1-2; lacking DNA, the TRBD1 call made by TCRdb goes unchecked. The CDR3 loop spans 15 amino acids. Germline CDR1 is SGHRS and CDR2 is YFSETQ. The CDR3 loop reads CASSLYTGANYGYTF.

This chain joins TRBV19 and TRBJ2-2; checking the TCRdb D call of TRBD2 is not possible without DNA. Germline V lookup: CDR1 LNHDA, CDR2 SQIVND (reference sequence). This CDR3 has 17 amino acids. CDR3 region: CASSIGTSGSYTGELFF.

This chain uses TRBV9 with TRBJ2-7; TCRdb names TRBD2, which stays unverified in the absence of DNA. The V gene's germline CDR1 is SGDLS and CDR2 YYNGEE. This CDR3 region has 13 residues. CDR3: CASSSSHSSEQYF.

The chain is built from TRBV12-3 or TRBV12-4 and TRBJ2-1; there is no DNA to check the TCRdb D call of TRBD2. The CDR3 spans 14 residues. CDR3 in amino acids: CASRKTTSANEQFF.

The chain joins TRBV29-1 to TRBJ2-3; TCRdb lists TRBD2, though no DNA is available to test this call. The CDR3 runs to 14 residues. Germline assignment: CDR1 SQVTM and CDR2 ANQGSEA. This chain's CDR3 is CSVEGGSGGDTQYF.

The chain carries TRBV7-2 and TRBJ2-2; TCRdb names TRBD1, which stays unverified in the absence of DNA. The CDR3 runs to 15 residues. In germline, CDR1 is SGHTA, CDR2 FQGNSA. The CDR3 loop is CASSLGRRATGELFF.

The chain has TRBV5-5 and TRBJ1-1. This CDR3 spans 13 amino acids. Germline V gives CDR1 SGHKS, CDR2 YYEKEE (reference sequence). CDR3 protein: CASSSSVNTEAFF.

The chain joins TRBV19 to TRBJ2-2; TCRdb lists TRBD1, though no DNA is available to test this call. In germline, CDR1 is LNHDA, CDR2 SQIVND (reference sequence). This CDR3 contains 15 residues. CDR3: CASSIGQANTGELFF.

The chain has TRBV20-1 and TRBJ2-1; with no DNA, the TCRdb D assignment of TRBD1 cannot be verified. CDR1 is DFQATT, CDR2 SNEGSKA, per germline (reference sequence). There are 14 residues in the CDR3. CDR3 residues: CSAEEVGRSGEQFF.

The CDR3 spells CASRNRGFFGEQYF. The genes are TRBV27 and TRBJ2-7; lacking DNA, the TRBD1 call made by TCRdb goes unchecked. Germline V gene data show CDR1 as MNHEY and CDR2 as SMNVEV (reference sequence). This CDR3 region has 14 residues.

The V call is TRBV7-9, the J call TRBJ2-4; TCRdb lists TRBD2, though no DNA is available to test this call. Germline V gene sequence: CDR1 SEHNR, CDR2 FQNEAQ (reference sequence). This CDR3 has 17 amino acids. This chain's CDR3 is CASSLEVSGIAKNIQYF.

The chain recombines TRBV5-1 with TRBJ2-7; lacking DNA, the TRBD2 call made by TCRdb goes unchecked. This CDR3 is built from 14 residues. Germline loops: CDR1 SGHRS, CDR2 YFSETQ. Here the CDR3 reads CASSPQVGLDEQYF.

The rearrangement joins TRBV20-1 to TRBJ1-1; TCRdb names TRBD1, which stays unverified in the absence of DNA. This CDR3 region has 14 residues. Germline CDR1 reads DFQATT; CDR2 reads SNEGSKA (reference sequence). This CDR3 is CSASSLGANTEAFF.

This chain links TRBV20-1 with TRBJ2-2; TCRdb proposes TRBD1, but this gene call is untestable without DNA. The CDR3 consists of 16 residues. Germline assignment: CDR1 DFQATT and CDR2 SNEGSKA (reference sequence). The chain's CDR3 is CSAFIGVEGNTGELFF.

The CDR3 loop reads CSAPTSGSFEQFF. This chain connects TRBV20-1 to TRBJ2-1; TCRdb gives TRBD2 as the D gene, but with no DNA this cannot be confirmed. Germline values: CDR1 DFQATT, CDR2 SNEGSKA (reference sequence). This CDR3 is built from 13 residues.